This T cell receptor (beta chain) is from a study of CXCR3-negative and CXCR3-positive naive CD8 T cells. About the research overall: TRB reads totalled about 140 million, about 1.5 +/- 0.3 million per library.

The CDR3 consists of 12 residues. CDR1 SEHNR and CDR2 FQNEAQ come from the germline V gene (reference sequence). The sorter processed each CD8+ T cell subset in triplicate at about 320,000 cells apiece. Concerning this clonotype: Its antigen is not known.

5' RACE with UMI labels generated the TRB cDNA libraries. Reanalyzing the 5' RACE reads, TCRdb keeps one entry per CDR3 protein, without DNA. The table for this sample gives approximately 39,000 distinct CDR3 sequences. Study observations and caveats: TCR interaction strength was inferred from TRB CDR3 physicochemistry, as CD5 matched across naive subsets. Comparably high diversity marked both naive subsets, whereas memory CD8+ cells had much lower diversity.

Material: memory CD8+ T cells from blood. The source of this sequence is a human donor in good health. Some clones in this sample may be carry-over from other donors' samples. The chain couples TRBV7-9 to TRBJ1-5. The CDR3 reads CASSSSGQPQHF.